The 15 T cell receptor beta chains listed next were all sequenced from one sample in a study of T cells in Graves' hyperthyroidism and ophthalmopathy. Template material for amplifying TCR beta CDR3 regions consisted of RNA transcripts. Researchers ran a first-round RT-PCR on the TCR CDR3 using the HTBI primer set. TCRdb processed the multiplex PCR reads anew with MiXCR; each CDR3 protein has one entry. The table includes some 340,000 distinct CDR3 sequences, roughly an eighth detected once. What was sequenced was blood. These receptors were obtained from a woman in her thirties or forties with Graves' ophthalmopathy.

This clonotype was seen repeatedly, ten times or more. The chain joins TRBV2 to TRBJ1-2, with 8 nucleotides matching TRBD1. CDR3 length equals 14 residues. From germline, CDR1 is SNHLY and CDR2 FYNNEI. Trimming cost V 6 bases and J 6 bases; bases outside gene matches: 9. The CDR3 sequence: CASRDRASLNGYTF. The CDR3 nucleotides are TGTGCCAGCAGGGACAGGGCCTCGCTCAATGGCTACACCTTC. The full variable domain, its missing parts supplied by reference TRBV2 and TRBJ1-2, is EPEVTQTPSHQVTQMGQEVILRCVPISNHLYFYWYRQILGQKVEFLVSFYNNEISEKSEIFDDQFSVERPDGSNFTLKIRSTKLEDSAMYFCASRDRASLNGYTFGSGTRLTVV.

This clonotype was observed at least ten times. CDR3 sequence reads: CATSDLGTATNTGELFF. As DNA, the CDR3 is TGTGCCACCAGTGATCTCGGGACAGCGACGAACACCGGGGAGCTGTTTTTT. The chain has TRBV24-1 and TRBJ2-2, with TRBD1 matching 7 bases. J lost 0 bases, V lost 3 bases, and 6 bases had no gene match. Germline V CDR1 and CDR2: KGHDR, SFDVKD. This CDR3 region has 17 residues.

This clonotype was seen a handful of times. This clone may be a read error of a much larger clone one base away. V and J are TRBV28 and TRBJ2-7, with a tentative D call TRBD2 (6 bases). V was trimmed by 5 bases and J by 3 bases, leaving 20 bases between them. Germline V lookup: CDR1 MDHEN, CDR2 SYDVKM. There are 16 residues in the CDR3. CDR3 nucleotides: TGTGCCAGCAGTCCTATATCGGTCTGGGGGGACTACGAGCAGTACTTC. Residues: CASSPISVWGDYEQYF.

This clonotype was detected only a few times. The rearrangement joins TRBV5-5 to TRBJ1-2; 7 positions match TRBD1. This CDR3 region has 15 residues. CDR1 is SGHKS and CDR2 is YYEKEE in the germline V gene (reference sequence). The J segment lost 7 bases and the V segment lost 0 bases, leaving 9 bases of the junction unmatched. The CDR3, as DNA: TGTGCCAGCAGCTTGGATGCAGGGGGGTCATCTGGCTACACCTTC. Encoded protein: CASSLDAGGSSGYTF.

The chain uses TRBV7-9 and TRBJ2-7; D remains unclear. The germline V gene encodes CDR1 SEHNR and CDR2 FQNEAQ (reference sequence). Trimming took off 5 bases at V and 2 bases at J, with 13 bases between the two ends. The CDR3 covers 14 residues. The CDR3 loop is CASSPDGRTYEQYF. The CDR3 DNA is TGTGCCAGCAGCCCAGACGGACGGACCTACGAGCAGTACTTC.

This clonotype was counted at least ten times. The J gene is TRBJ2-2, the V gene TRBV29-1, with TRBD2 matching over 12 bases. The germline V gene encodes CDR1 SQVTM and CDR2 ANQGSEA. The CDR3 extends over 17 amino acids. The trim removed 5 bases at V and 7 bases at J, leaving 14 bases unmatched. The CDR3 bases are TGCAGCGTTTCGGGGGCTAGCGGGAGGGCCCGGGGCGGGGAGCTGTTTTTT. Its translation is CSVSGASGRARGGELFF.

The chain carries TRBV3-1 and TRBJ1-2; no clear D. Germline CDR1 and CDR2: LGHDT and YNNKEL (reference sequence). Trimming removed 0 bases from V and 4 bases from J, with 15 bases in between. CDR3 length: 16 amino acids. The CDR3 DNA reads TGTGCCAGCAGCCAAGATCTAATCAGTCGAGCCTATGGCTACACCTTC. Encoded protein: CASSQDLISRAYGYTF.

This clonotype appeared a few times. The gene calls are TRBV27 and TRBJ1-2; possibly TRBD1 for D (5 bases). V was clipped by 6 bases and J by 7 bases, with 18 bases between them. CDR1 MNHEY and CDR2 SMNVEV come from the germline V gene (reference sequence). The CDR3 extends over 14 amino acids. The CDR3 bases are TGTGCCAGCAGCGAGTTCTCAGGGTGGGGTGGCTACACCTTC. Protein sequence: CASSEFSGWGGYTF.

The table lists this clonotype with a few counts. V and J are TRBV19 and TRBJ2-2; 9 bases match TRBD1. CDR1 and CDR2 (germline): LNHDA, SQIVND (reference sequence). The CDR3 covers 17 residues. V dropped 8 bases and J dropped 4; count of bases not matched to a gene: 14. The CDR3 sequence is CASRQVRRQGGTGELFF. CDR3 sequence (DNA): TGTGCCAGTCGACAGGTTAGGCGACAGGGGGGCACCGGGGAGCTGTTTTTT.

J is TRBJ1-5 and V is TRBV14; D is perhaps TRBD1 (6 bases). CDR3 length: 16 residues. Trimming pared 4 bases from V and 6 bases from J, leaving 19 bases between. Germline values: CDR1 SGHDN, CDR2 FVKESK. The CDR3 loop is CASSRRRGPEAQPQHF. CDR3 DNA sequence: TGTGCCAGCAGCCGGAGACGGGGGCCAGAAGCTCAGCCCCAGCATTTT.

This chain links TRBV4-1 with TRBJ2-7; D gene unclear. V was shortened by 3 bases and J by 3 bases, with 15 bases between the two germline ends. The CDR3 extends over 15 amino acids. Germline CDR1 and CDR2: MGHRA and YSYEKL. CDR3 region: CASSQLKEPLYEQYF. CDR3 nucleotide sequence: TGCGCCAGCAGCCAGCTTAAGGAGCCCCTCTACGAGCAGTACTTC.

This clonotype was observed at least ten times. The rearrangement uses TRBV27 and TRBJ2-3, with a weak D call TRBD2 (6 bases). Germline V gene lookup returns CDR1 MNHEY and CDR2 SMNVEV (reference sequence). V was clipped by 3 bases and J by 4 bases, with 11 bases between them. CDR3 length: 14 amino acids. The CDR3 DNA is TGTGCCAGCAGTTTGCGGGGTTTATCAGATACGCAGTATTTT. Protein product: CASSLRGLSDTQYF.

In regard to this clonotype: A much more abundant neighbour one base away suggests this may be a read error. V is TRBV29-1 and J is TRBJ2-1, with 8 bases lining up with TRBD1. V was pared by 7 bases and J by 7 bases, with 3 bases of the junction left unmatched. The CDR3 totals 11 residues. Germline-derived CDR1 and CDR2 are SQVTM and ANQGSEA. CDR3 sequence (DNA): TGCAGCGCTCACAGGGGGAATGAGCAGTTCTTC. Its translation: CSAHRGNEQFF.

This clonotype was picked up many times. V usage is TRBV7-2 and J usage is TRBJ2-7; no clear D gene. This CDR3 is built from 14 residues. Trimming took off 1 base at V and 3 bases at J, with 10 bases between the two ends. Per the germline V gene, CDR1 is SGHTA and CDR2 is FQGNSA. In DNA, the CDR3 is TGTGCCAGCAGCTTAGGATCCCAGCTCTACGAGCAGTACTTC. As protein: CASSLGSQLYEQYF. Complete variable domain (other parts from reference TRBV7-2 and TRBJ2-7): GAGVSQSPSNKVTEKGKDVELRCDPISGHTALYWYRQSLGQGLEFLIYFQGNSAPDKSGLPSDRFSAERTGGSVSTLTIQRTQQEDSAVYLCASSLGSQLYEQYFGPGTRLTVT.

This clonotype appeared many times. The chain carries TRBV7-9 and TRBJ1-2; D not certain. The V and J ends lost 6 bases and 2 bases respectively, with 22 bases between them. This CDR3 has 17 amino acids. The V gene's germline CDR1 is SEHNR and CDR2 FQNEAQ (reference sequence). The CDR3 sequence: CASRPRVEGPPNYGYTF. The CDR3 DNA follows: TGTGCCAGCAGACCCCGGGTGGAAGGGCCTCCCAACTATGGCTACACCTTC. Drawing the rest from reference TRBV7-9 and TRBJ1-2, the complete variable domain is DTGVSQNPRHKITKRGQNVTFRCDPISEHNRLYWYRQTLGQGPEFLTYFQNEAQLEKSRLLSDRFSAERPKGSFSTLEIQRTEQGDSAMYLCASRPRVEGPPNYGYTFGSGTRLTVV.